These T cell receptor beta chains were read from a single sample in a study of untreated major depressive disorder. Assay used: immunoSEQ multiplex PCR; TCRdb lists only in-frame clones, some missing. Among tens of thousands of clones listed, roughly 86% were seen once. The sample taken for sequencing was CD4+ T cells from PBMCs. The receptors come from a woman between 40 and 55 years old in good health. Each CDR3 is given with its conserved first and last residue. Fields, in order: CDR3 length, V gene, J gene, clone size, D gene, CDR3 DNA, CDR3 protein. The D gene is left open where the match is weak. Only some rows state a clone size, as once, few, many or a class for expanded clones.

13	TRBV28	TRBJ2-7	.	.	TGTGCCAGCAGTTTATCCGGGCCCTACGAGCAGTACTTC	CASSLSGPYEQYF
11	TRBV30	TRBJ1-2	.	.	TGTGCCTGGAGGGAAGACATGGGCTACACCTTC	CAWREDMGYTF
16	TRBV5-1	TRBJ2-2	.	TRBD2	TGCGCCAGCAGCCGGATGACTAGCGGGAACACCGGGGAGCTGTTTTTT	CASSRMTSGNTGELFF
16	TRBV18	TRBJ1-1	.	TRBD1	TGTGCCAGCTCACCCAATCGCAGGGGGGTGAACACTGAAGCTTTCTTT	CASSPNRRGVNTEAFF
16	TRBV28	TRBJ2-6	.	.	TGTGCCAGCAGCCGGGGAGCGTTGCCTGGGGCCAACGTCCTGACTTTC	CASSRGALPGANVLTF
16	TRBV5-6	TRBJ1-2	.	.	TGTGCCAGCAGCCCACCCGGGGCAGAAATTGTCTATGGCTACACCTTC	CASSPPGAEIVYGYTF
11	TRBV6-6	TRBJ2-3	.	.	TGTGCCAGCAGTTACTCCACAACGCAGTATTTT	CASSYSTTQYF
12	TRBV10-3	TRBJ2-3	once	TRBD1	TGTGCCATCGGGACAGAAGCGAATACGCAGTATTTT	CAIGTEANTQYF
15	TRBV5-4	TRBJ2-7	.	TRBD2	TGTGCCAGCAGCTTGGCGGGAGCGGGACCCTACGAGCAGTACTTC	CASSLAGAGPYEQYF
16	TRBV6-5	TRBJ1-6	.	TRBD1	TGTGCCAGCAGTTACAGGACAGGCCGTTTTGATTCACCCCTCCACTTT	CASSYRTGRFDSPLHF
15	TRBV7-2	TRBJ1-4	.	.	TGTGCCAGCAGCCTCCAACAGGGAACTAATGAAAAACTGTTTTTT	CASSLQQGTNEKLFF
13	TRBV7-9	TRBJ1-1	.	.	TGTGCCAGCAGCCCGGGACCGAGGACTGAAGCTTTCTTT	CASSPGPRTEAFF
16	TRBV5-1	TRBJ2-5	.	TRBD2	TGCGCCAGCAGCTTGTTTGCGGGAGGGCCAGGGGAGACCCAGTACTTC	CASSLFAGGPGETQYF
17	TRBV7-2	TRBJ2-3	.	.	TGTGCCAGCAGCTTTCTCGGAATAGGTCTCGTAACAGATACGCAGTATTTT	CASSFLGIGLVTDTQYF
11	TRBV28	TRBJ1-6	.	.	TGTGCCAGCAGTATTAATTCACCCCTCCACTTT	CASSINSPLHF